The rows below give T cell receptor beta chains drawn from one sample of a study of monozygotic twins with cystic fibrosis. Measured with immunoSEQ multiplex PCR; TCRdb has only the in-frame clones, and not every one. The table shows 34,000 or so clones, with around nine tenths occurring only once. Sequences were obtained from blood. These receptors all come from a boy aged 2 to 9 with cystic fibrosis. Each CDR3 is given with its conserved first and last residue. D genes are given only for firm matches. Where a row states a size, it is once, few, many or the class of an expanded clone; other rows omit it.

CDR3aa: CASSIFRAGRDQPQHF
CDR3nt: TGTGCCAGTAGTATATTCAGGGCAGGGAGAGATCAGCCCCAGCATTTT
abundance: .
v_gene: TRBV19
j_gene: TRBJ1-5
d_gene: .

CDR3aa: CASSSGYYEQYF
CDR3nt: TGTGCCAGCAGCTCAGGGTACTACGAGCAGTACTTC
abundance: .
v_gene: TRBV5-4
j_gene: TRBJ2-7
d_gene: .

CDR3aa: CASSQSKRGFQDTQYF
CDR3nt: TGTGCCAGCAGCCAATCTAAAAGGGGGTTCCAGGATACGCAGTATTTT
abundance: .
v_gene: TRBV9
j_gene: TRBJ2-3
d_gene: .

CDR3aa: CASSYSGPGGLYGYTF
CDR3nt: TGTGCCAGCAGTTACTCGGGTCCCGGGGGTCTCTATGGCTACACCTTC
abundance: once
v_gene: TRBV6-5
j_gene: TRBJ1-2
d_gene: .

CDR3aa: CASSIGDWGQAIDTQYF
CDR3nt: TGTGCCAGTAGTATAGGTGATTGGGGGCAGGCTATAGATACGCAGTATTTT
abundance: .
v_gene: TRBV19
j_gene: TRBJ2-3
d_gene: .

CDR3aa: CASRYSGGVTDTQYF
CDR3nt: TGTGCCAGCAGATATAGCGGGGGGGTCACAGATACGCAGTATTTT
abundance: .
v_gene: TRBV6-6
j_gene: TRBJ2-3
d_gene: TRBD2

CDR3aa: CASSLGTDSNQPQHF
CDR3nt: TGCGCCAGCAGCTTGGGGACAGATAGCAATCAGCCCCAGCATTTT
abundance: once
v_gene: TRBV5-1
j_gene: TRBJ1-5
d_gene: .

CDR3aa: CASSFRDVFLNYGYTF
CDR3nt: TGTGCCAGCAGCTTCCGGGACGTCTTCCTTAACTATGGCTACACCTTC
abundance: .
v_gene: TRBV5-6
j_gene: TRBJ1-2
d_gene: .

CDR3aa: CASSAQGAANEKLFF
CDR3nt: TGTGCCAGCAGTGCCCAGGGGGCGGCTAATGAAAAACTGTTTTTT
abundance: few
v_gene: TRBV2
j_gene: TRBJ1-4
d_gene: TRBD1

CDR3aa: CASSGVAGASDTQYF
CDR3nt: TGTGCCAGCAGCGGGGTAGCGGGGGCTTCAGATACGCAGTATTTT
abundance: .
v_gene: TRBV7-2
j_gene: TRBJ2-3
d_gene: TRBD2

CDR3aa: CASRQGTTTGELFF
CDR3nt: TGTGCCAGCAGACAGGGGACGACCACCGGGGAGCTGTTTTTT
abundance: .
v_gene: TRBV6-4
j_gene: TRBJ2-2
d_gene: TRBD1

CDR3aa: CATNQGDTTGELFF
CDR3nt: TGTGCCACCAATCAAGGGGACACAACCGGGGAGCTGTTTTTT
abundance: once
v_gene: TRBV4-2
j_gene: TRBJ2-2
d_gene: .

CDR3aa: CASSLYKNYGYTF
CDR3nt: TGTGCCAGCAGTTTATACAAAAACTATGGCTACACCTTC
abundance: .
v_gene: TRBV27
j_gene: TRBJ1-2
d_gene: .

CDR3aa: CASSYSGTILSYTF
CDR3nt: TGTGCCAGCAGCTACTCCGGGACAATTCTAAGCTACACCTTC
abundance: once
v_gene: TRBV7-9
j_gene: TRBJ1-2
d_gene: .

CDR3aa: CASSLGAFF
CDR3nt: TGTGCCAGCAGCTTGGGCGCTTTCTTT
abundance: .
v_gene: TRBV5-6
j_gene: TRBJ1-1
d_gene: .

CDR3aa: CSVEGLWETQYF
CDR3nt: TGCAGCGTTGAAGGTCTGTGGGAGACCCAGTACTTC
abundance: .
v_gene: TRBV29-1
j_gene: TRBJ2-5
d_gene: .

CDR3aa: CASSEYSPRGANTEAFF
CDR3nt: TGTGCCAGCAGTGAATATTCCCCTCGGGGTGCGAACACTGAAGCTTTCTTT
abundance: .
v_gene: TRBV25-1
j_gene: TRBJ1-1
d_gene: .

CDR3aa: CASSLAGGDTQYF
CDR3nt: TGCGCCAGCAGCCTAGCGGGAGGGGATACGCAGTATTTT
abundance: .
v_gene: TRBV5-1
j_gene: TRBJ2-3
d_gene: TRBD2

CDR3aa: CASSANRASYGYTF
CDR3nt: TGTGCCAGTAGTGCCAACAGGGCGAGCTATGGCTACACCTTC
abundance: few
v_gene: TRBV19
j_gene: TRBJ1-2
d_gene: .

CDR3aa: CASSSSSGIGSNEQFF
CDR3nt: TGTGCCAGCAGTAGCTCTAGTGGGATAGGATCCAATGAGCAGTTCTTC
abundance: .
v_gene: TRBV27
j_gene: TRBJ2-1
d_gene: .

CDR3aa: CASSPKGSRIAYEQYF
CDR3nt: TGTGCCAGCAGCCCCAAAGGGAGCCGTATTGCCTACGAGCAGTACTTC
abundance: once
v_gene: TRBV7-3
j_gene: TRBJ2-7
d_gene: .

CDR3aa: CASSSGGQGNQPQHF
CDR3nt: TGCGCCAGCAGCTCGGGGGGCCAGGGGAATCAGCCCCAGCATTTT
abundance: .
v_gene: TRBV5-1
j_gene: TRBJ1-5
d_gene: .

CDR3aa: CASSWGTAPHTDTQYF
CDR3nt: TGTGCCAGCAGTTGGGGGACAGCACCACACACAGATACGCAGTATTTT
abundance: .
v_gene: TRBV27
j_gene: TRBJ2-3
d_gene: TRBD1

CDR3aa: CASSLVQAIYNEQFF
CDR3nt: TGTGCCAGCAGCTTAGTCCAGGCGATATACAATGAGCAGTTCTTC
abundance: .
v_gene: TRBV11-3
j_gene: TRBJ2-1
d_gene: .

CDR3aa: CASSLVAGANVLTF
CDR3nt: TGCGCCAGCAGCTTGGTGGCAGGGGCCAACGTCCTGACTTTC
abundance: .
v_gene: TRBV5-1
j_gene: TRBJ2-6
d_gene: .

CDR3aa: CASGDGYNQPQHF
CDR3nt: TGCGCCAGCGGGGACGGTTACAATCAGCCCCAGCATTTT
abundance: .
v_gene: TRBV10-2
j_gene: TRBJ1-5
d_gene: .